The clone carrying this T cell receptor beta chain was observed at least ten times. Its antigen remains unidentified. Roughly 33,000 T cell genomes, or 200 ng DNA, went into the sorted-subset replicate PCRs. Sequenced by immunoSEQ multiplex PCR; TCRdb stores in-frame clones only, minus some. The data hold 1 million to 1.3 million clones, with around 82% observed a single time. CD4+ cells yielded CD45RA+ naive and CD45RA-negative memory subsets. The data are from a study of shared clonotypes between healthy human individuals. Study information: The donors, a couple of women and a few men, were aged 18 to 49. Whole-study findings and limits: Relative to clonotypes present in all four donors, those not shared had lower generation probabilities.

Trimming took 3 bases from V and 4 from J; bases not matched to a gene: 17. Germline CDR1 and CDR2: MGHRA and YSYEKL. The CDR3 spans 19 residues. The chain combines TRBV4-1 with TRBJ2-1; the match to TRBD2 covers 8 bases. The clonotype originates from a man younger than 35 in good health. Some clones in this sample may be carry-over from other donors' samples. The sample consisted of memory CD4+ T cells from PBMCs. Described subset: CD45RA-negative fraction. In DNA form, the CDR3 reads TGCGCCAGCAGCCAGGACCATGGGACCGGGACTAGGCCTTACAATGAGCAGTTCTTC. Translating it yields CASSQDHGTGTRPYNEQFF.